This T cell receptor (beta chain) derives from a study of blood T cell repertoires in COVID-19. About the research overall: The United States, Italy and Spain supplied acute and convalescent COVID-19 samples. In each case, the material was cDNA or gDNA derived from T cells, B-cell-depleted T cells, or PBMCs.

Assay: immunoSEQ multiplex PCR; the TCRdb copy retains only in-frame clones and omits some. The sample shows about 94,000 clones, approximately 84% of them seen only once. The TCR originated in a man in his sixties with acute or convalescent COVID-19. The specimen was peripheral blood.

CDR3 DNA sequence: TGCAGCGTTGAAGTCCCGACAGGGGACCAAGAGACCCAGTACTTC. This sequence encodes CSVEVPTGDQETQYF. The chain joins TRBV29-1 to TRBJ2-5; 8 bases line up with TRBD1. The CDR3 runs 15 residues. Germline CDR1 is SQVTM and CDR2 is ANQGSEA. V lost 1 base to trimming and J lost 0 bases; unmatched junction nucleotides: 4.